These 11 T cell receptor beta chains share one sample of origin, sequenced in a study of regulatory T cells in long-lasting Graves disease. As for time point: persistent/refractory GD, antithyroid drugs over 5 years with positive TRAb. Researchers made the TCR library from RNA that was extracted from PBMCs. Arm-PCR with iRepertoire HTBI primers amplified the CDR3 regions for these TCR beta libraries. Each CDR3 protein gets one entry after TCRdb re-called the multiplex PCR reads with MiXCR. The sample gives under 450,000 distinct CDR3 sequences, 23% of which show up once; roughly 28% is in the top ten. The sequencing here drew on peripheral blood mononuclear cells (PBMCs), taken when the disease was refractory, from a patient treated with antithyroid drugs. The receptor set was obtained from a female donor with Graves disease.

V is TRBV9 and J is TRBJ2-3; 11 positions match TRBD2. The trim removed 2 bases at V and 4 bases at J, leaving 3 bases unmatched. Germline V lookup: CDR1 SGDLS, CDR2 YYNGEE. This CDR3 comprises 15 residues. The CDR3: CASSVSGRAADTQYF. The CDR3 coding sequence is TGTGCCAGCAGCGTTAGCGGGAGGGCCGCAGATACGCAGTATTTT.

This clonotype was seen repeatedly, ten times or more. One end of the junction is discordant with germline, which a read error may explain. CDR3 region: CASSLGRNEQYF. CDR3 DNA sequence: TGTGCCAGCAGTTTAGGCAGGAACGAGCAGTACTTC. The V and J genes are TRBV11-2 and TRBJ2-7; D is unclear. CDR1 SGHAT and CDR2 FQNNGV come from the germline V gene. The CDR3 has 12 residues.

The J gene is TRBJ2-5, the V gene TRBV20-1; 13 bases agree with TRBD2. CDR3 length equals 17 residues. Germline V gene lookup returns CDR1 DFQATT and CDR2 SNEGSKA (reference sequence). With V trimmed by 0 bases and J by 7 bases, 11 bases remained unmatched. CDR3 sequence: CSARDITGLAGLGTQYF. The DNA for the CDR3 is TGCAGTGCTAGAGATATTACGGGACTAGCGGGATTGGGGACCCAGTACTTC.

This clonotype was counted ten times or more. The rearrangement links TRBV6-5 to TRBJ2-4; TRBD2 agrees at 10 bases. Germline loops: CDR1 MNHEY, CDR2 SVGAGI. CDR3 length: 15 residues. Germline trimming cut 0 bases from V and 8 bases from J; bases unmatched to any gene: 4. In nucleotides, the CDR3 is TGTGCCAGCAGTTACTCGTCTAGCGGGAGTCACATTCAGTACTTC. As protein: CASSYSSSGSHIQYF.

In nucleotides, the CDR3 is TGCGCCAGCAGCTTGCGACCCACAGGCCTGAACACTGAAGCTTTCTTT. Its translation is CASSLRPTGLNTEAFF. The rearrangement joins TRBV5-1 to TRBJ1-1; tentative D call: TRBD1 (5 bases). This CDR3 region has 16 residues. The germline V and J ends were trimmed by 1 base and 0 bases, with 13 bases remaining between them. Germline values: CDR1 SGHRS, CDR2 YFSETQ.

This chain joins TRBV2 and TRBJ1-5; 9 bases map to TRBD1. The length of the CDR3 is 15 residues. CDR1 is SNHLY, CDR2 FYNNEI, per germline. The trim removed 6 bases at V and 7 bases at J, leaving 10 bases unmatched. The CDR3 is CASSSGTGLSQPQHF. The CDR3 region has the DNA TGTGCCAGCAGCTCCGGGACAGGGCTGTCACAGCCCCAGCATTTT. The entire variable domain, with the rest obtained from reference TRBV2 and TRBJ1-5, is as follows: EPEVTQTPSHQVTQMGQEVILRCVPISNHLYFYWYRQILGQKVEFLVSFYNNEISEKSEIFDDQFSVERPDGSNFTLKIRSTKLEDSAMYFCASSSGTGLSQPQHFGDGTRLSIL.

As concerns this clonotype: With a much larger clone just one base away, this may be a read error. The gene calls are TRBV28 and TRBJ1-3, with a possible D match to TRBD1 (5 bases). Germline V gene sequence: CDR1 MDHEN, CDR2 SYDVKM. V lost 4 bases to trimming and J lost 10 bases, with 17 bases between them. The CDR3 sequence is 14 residues long. The CDR3 reads CASSSGRGRLTIYF. Written as DNA, the CDR3 is TGTGCCAGCAGTTCGGGACGGGGTCGGTTAACCATATATTTT.

The V and J genes are TRBV6-1 and TRBJ2-7; D not certain. The CDR3 consists of 13 residues. Deletions cut 6 bases from V and 0 bases from J, with 9 bases between. Looked up from germline, CDR1 is MNHNS and CDR2 is SASEGT. The DNA for the CDR3 is TGTGCCAGCAGGGCAACGGTCTCCTACGAGCAGTACTTC. Its protein product is CASRATVSYEQYF.

This clonotype occurred once. The chain combines TRBV25-1 with TRBJ2-7, with TRBD1 matching 12 bases. The V and J ends lost 7 bases and 6 bases, in that order; junction bases with no gene match: 4. The CDR3 is 13 amino acids. From germline, CDR1 is MGHDK and CDR2 SYGVNS. CDR3 in DNA: TGTGCCAGCACCGGGACAGGGGGCAGCGAGCAGTACTTC. Its translation: CASTGTGGSEQYF.

Ten or more counts support this clonotype. The V call is TRBV28, the J call TRBJ1-1; TRBD1 might be the D (5 bases). From germline, CDR1 is MDHEN and CDR2 SYDVKM. Trimming left V 1 base short and J 8 bases short, with 11 bases between. CDR3 size: 13 residues. CDR3 in DNA: TGTGCCAGCAGTTTATTCGGGGGTGGGGAAGCTTTCTTT. This translates into CASSLFGGGEAFF.

The table lists this clonotype with a few counts. J is TRBJ1-5 and V is TRBV6-1; TRBD1 matches 7 bases. V shed 5 bases and J 5 bases; nucleotides not matched to a gene: 3. The CDR3 has 13 residues. CDR1 and CDR2 from the germline V gene are MNHNS and SASEGT. In DNA, the CDR3 is TGTGCCAGCAGTACGACAGGGCATCAGCCCCAGCATTTT. Translation: CASSTTGHQPQHF.